A selection of T cell receptor beta chains follows, all from one sample in a study of blood T cell repertoires in COVID-19. Method: immunoSEQ multiplex PCR; TCRdb's copy keeps in-frame clones and lacks some. Of about 210,000 clones in the sample, 84% were seen once. The sample was peripheral blood. The receptors originated from a woman aged 50 to 65 with active or convalescent COVID-19. The CDR3 runs from the conserved cysteine through the conserved F or W. The order of the fields is clone size, D gene, V gene, J gene, CDR3 protein, CDR3 DNA. The D gene is left open where the match is weak. Part of the rows lack a size; the others show once, few, many or a class for expanded clones.

>NA|TRBD1|TRBV19|TRBJ1-6
CASSYRGSSYNSPLHF
TGTGCCAGTAGTTACAGGGGGAGCTCCTATAATTCACCCCTCCACTTT
>NA|NA|TRBV5-1|TRBJ2-1
CASSFSGTWTNEQFF
TGCGCCAGCAGCTTTTCCGGGACTTGGACGAATGAGCAGTTCTTC
>NA|TRBD1|TRBV5-4|TRBJ2-3
CASSLGDRGTDTQYF
TGTGCCAGCAGCTTAGGGGACAGGGGAACAGATACGCAGTATTTT
>NA|NA|TRBV15|TRBJ1-2
CATRGGGGQDYGYTF
TGTGCCACCAGAGGCGGGGGGGGGCAGGACTATGGCTACACCTTC
>NA|NA|TRBV7-3|TRBJ2-2
CASSSISGHTTGELFF
TGTGCCAGCAGCTCTATCTCGGGACACACCACCGGGGAGCTGTTTTTT
>NA|TRBD1|TRBV29-1|TRBJ2-3
CSAIQGKGTDTQYF
TGCAGCGCCATACAGGGGAAAGGCACAGATACGCAGTATTTT
>NA|TRBD1|TRBV18|TRBJ1-3
CASSLADRTASSGNTIYF
TGTGCCAGCTCACTAGCGGACAGGACGGCCAGCTCTGGAAACACCATATATTTT
>NA|NA|TRBV21-1|TRBJ2-7
CASSKLAGTPYEQYF
TGTGCCAGCAGCAAACTAGCGGGGACCCCCTACGAGCAGTACTTC
>NA|TRBD2|TRBV5-6|TRBJ2-7
CASSLGTGGHGQYF
TGTGCCAGCAGCTTGGGGACGGGAGGGCACGGGCAGTACTTC
>NA|NA|TRBV6-4|TRBJ2-3
CASSVGSGTEKYF
NA
>few|NA|TRBV2|TRBJ1-2
CASRPQGATNYGYTF
TGTGCCAGCCGACCACAGGGAGCTACTAACTATGGCTACACCTTC
>NA|NA|TRBV3-1/TRBV3-2|TRBJ1-6
CASSRTATGWTLHF
TGTGCCAGCAGCCGGACCGCTACAGGGTGGACCCTCCACTTT
>NA|NA|TRBV12-5|TRBJ2-2
CASGLDRKNTGELFF
TGTGCTAGTGGTTTGGACAGAAAGAACACCGGGGAGCTGTTTTTT
>NA|NA|TRBV21-1|TRBJ2-1
CASSKTEEIHSYNEQFF
TGTGCCAGCAGCAAAACTGAGGAGATTCACTCCTACAATGAGCAGTTCTTC
>NA|NA|TRBV19|TRBJ1-5
CASSRIPQGSLYSNQPQHF
TGTGCCAGTAGTCGTATCCCCCAGGGGAGCCTCTATAGCAATCAGCCCCAGCATTTT
>NA|TRBD1|TRBV24-1|TRBJ1-2
CATSDSGTGIPLNYGYTF
TGTGCCACCAGTGATTCCGGGACAGGGATCCCTCTTAACTATGGCTACACCTTC
>NA|TRBD1|TRBV28|TRBJ1-2
CASSSRGQGPNADGYTF
TGTGCCAGCAGTTCTAGGGGACAGGGTCCAAACGCCGATGGCTACACCTTC
>NA|NA|TRBV11-2|TRBJ2-1
CASSPFGGGIAHEQFF
TGTGCCAGCAGCCCTTTCGGAGGAGGTATCGCTCATGAGCAGTTCTTC